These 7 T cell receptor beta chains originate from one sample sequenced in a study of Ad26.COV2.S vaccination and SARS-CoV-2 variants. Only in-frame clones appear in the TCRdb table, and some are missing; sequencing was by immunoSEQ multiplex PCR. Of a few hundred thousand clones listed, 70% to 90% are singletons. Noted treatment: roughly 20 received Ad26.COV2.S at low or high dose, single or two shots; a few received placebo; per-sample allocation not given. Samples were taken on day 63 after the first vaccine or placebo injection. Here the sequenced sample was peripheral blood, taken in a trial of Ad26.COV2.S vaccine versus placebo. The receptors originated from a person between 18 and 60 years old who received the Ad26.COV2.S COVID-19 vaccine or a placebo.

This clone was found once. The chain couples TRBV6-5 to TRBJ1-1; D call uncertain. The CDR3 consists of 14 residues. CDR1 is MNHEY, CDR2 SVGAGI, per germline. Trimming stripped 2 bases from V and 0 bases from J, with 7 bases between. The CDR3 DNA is TGTGCCAGCAGTTACCTCCGACTGAACACTGAAGCTTTCTTT. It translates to CASSYLRLNTEAFF.

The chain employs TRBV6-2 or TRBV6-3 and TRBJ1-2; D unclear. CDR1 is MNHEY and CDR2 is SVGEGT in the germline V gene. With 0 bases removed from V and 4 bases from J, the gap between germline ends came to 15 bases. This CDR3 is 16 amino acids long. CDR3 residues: CASSYSSQALAYGYTF. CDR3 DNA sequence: TGTGCCAGCAGTTACTCGAGCCAGGCCCTCGCCTATGGCTACACCTTC.

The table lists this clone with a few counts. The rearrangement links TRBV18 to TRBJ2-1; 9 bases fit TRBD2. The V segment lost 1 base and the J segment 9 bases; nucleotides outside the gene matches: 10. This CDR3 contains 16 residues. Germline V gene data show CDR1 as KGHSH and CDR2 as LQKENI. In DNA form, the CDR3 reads TGTGCCAGCTCACCACACCCTCTGCGGGAGGGGGGTGAGCAGTTCTTC. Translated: CASSPHPLREGGEQFF.

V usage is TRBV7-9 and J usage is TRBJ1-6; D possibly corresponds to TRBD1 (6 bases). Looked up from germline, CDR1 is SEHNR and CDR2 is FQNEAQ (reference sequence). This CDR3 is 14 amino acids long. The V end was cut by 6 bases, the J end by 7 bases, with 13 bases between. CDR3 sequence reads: CASRPDRRNSPLHF. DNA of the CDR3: TGTGCCAGCAGACCCGACAGGAGGAATTCACCCCTCCACTTT.

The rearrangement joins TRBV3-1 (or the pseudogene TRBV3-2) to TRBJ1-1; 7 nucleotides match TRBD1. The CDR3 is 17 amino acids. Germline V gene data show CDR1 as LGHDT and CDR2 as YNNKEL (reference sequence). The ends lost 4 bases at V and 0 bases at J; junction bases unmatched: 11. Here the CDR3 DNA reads TGTGCCAGCAGCCCCCTCCGGAGGGGGCGGGTGAACACTGAAGCTTTCTTT. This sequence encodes CASSPLRRGRVNTEAFF.

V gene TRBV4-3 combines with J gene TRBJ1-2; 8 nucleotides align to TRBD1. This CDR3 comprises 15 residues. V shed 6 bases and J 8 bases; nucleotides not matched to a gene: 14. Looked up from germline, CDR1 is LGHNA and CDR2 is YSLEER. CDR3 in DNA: TGCGCCAGCAGGCGGCAGGACAGGGACTTTTCCGGCTACACCTTC. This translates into CASRRQDRDFSGYTF.

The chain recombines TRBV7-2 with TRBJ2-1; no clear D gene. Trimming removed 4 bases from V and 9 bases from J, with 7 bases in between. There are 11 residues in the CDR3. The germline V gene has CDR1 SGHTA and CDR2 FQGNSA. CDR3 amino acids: CASSSPREQFF. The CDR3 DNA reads TGTGCCAGCAGCTCCCCCCGTGAGCAGTTCTTC.